The rows below give T cell receptor beta chains drawn from one sample of a study of blood T cells in healthy people across ages. TCRdb passed the 5' RACE reads through MiXCR, listing each CDR3 protein once. Among 800,000 or so distinct CDR3 sequences listed, more than 20% were seen once. The same sample was also used in a study of T cells of mothers and their children.

Sequenced input: blood. All receptors come from a boy aged 10-17 years in good health. Each CDR3 is given with its conserved first and last residue. D genes are given only for firm matches. Size values are once, few and many counts, or a class for expanded clones, and some rows have none.

>TRBJ1-1|-|TRBV7-2|TRBD1
TGTGCCAGCAGCTTAGTGGGACAGGGTTGGGCTGAAGCTTTCTTT
CASSLVGQGWAEAFF
>TRBJ1-2|few|TRBV29-1|-
TGCAGCGTTGAAGATCCCGGACAGCCCTATGGCTACACCTTC
CSVEDPGQPYGYTF
>TRBJ2-1|few|TRBV20-1|TRBD2
TGCAGTGCTAGAGGCTTGGGCGAGCGGGAGTACTACAATGAGCAGTTCTTC
CSARGLGEREYYNEQFF
>TRBJ2-7|-|TRBV12-3/TRBV12-4|TRBD2
TGTGCCAGCAGTGCGGGGGGAACCTACGAGCAGTACTTC
CASSAGGTYEQYF
>TRBJ1-2|few|TRBV4-1|-
TGCGCCAGCAGCCAAAGCCAGGGAGATGGCTACACCTTC
CASSQSQGDGYTF
>TRBJ2-7|few|TRBV12-3/TRBV12-4|-
TGTGCCAGCAGTTTTGGGTCAGGAACCTACGAGCAGTACTTC
CASSFGSGTYEQYF
>TRBJ1-4|few|TRBV7-2|-
TGTGCCAGCAGCTTAGCAGTGGGTCTGGGGAGCGTTGTCGAAAAACTGTTTTTT
CASSLAVGLGSVVEKLFF
>TRBJ1-5|-|TRBV27|-
TGTGCCAGCAGCCTTGGGATCAATCAGCCCCAGCATTTT
CASSLGINQPQHF
>TRBJ2-1|-|TRBV7-2|-
TGTGCCAGCAGCTTAGCGTCAGCGGTAAGACCCGACAATGAGCAGTTCTTC
CASSLASAVRPDNEQFF
>TRBJ2-7|-|TRBV6-2/TRBV6-3|TRBD2
TGTGCCAGCAGTCTAGCGGGAAGTGGAGACGAGCAGTACTTC
CASSLAGSGDEQYF
>TRBJ2-7|-|TRBV14|-
TGTGCCAGCAGCCAAGTTCTAGTTGGCGAGCAGTACTTC
CASSQVLVGEQYF
>TRBJ1-4|few|TRBV4-1|-
TGCGCCAGCAGCCAAGAACAGTATGCAACTAATGAAAAACTGTTTTTT
CASSQEQYATNEKLFF
>TRBJ1-1|-|TRBV29-1|-
TGCAGTTCCGCGACAGGGAACACTGAAGCTTTCTTT
CSSATGNTEAFF
>TRBJ2-7|few|TRBV15|-
TGTGCCACCAGCGGGACGGCCAGCGAGCAGTACTTC
CATSGTASEQYF
>TRBJ2-1|-|TRBV7-3|TRBD2
TGTGCCAGCAGCCTGAATAGCGGGAGGATAAATGAGCAGTTCTTC
CASSLNSGRINEQFF
>TRBJ2-5|few|TRBV20-1|-
TGCAGTGCTAGAGATCTCTGGGCAGGGGATGCGACCCAGTACTTC
CSARDLWAGDATQYF
>TRBJ1-4|few|TRBV15|-
TGTGCCACAGAATCCGGGGGGGGGACGCACCCACGGAAAAAACTGTTTTTT
CATESGGGTHPRKKLFF
>TRBJ2-5|few|TRBV5-1|-
TGCGCCAGCACCCACACGAATGGGGAGACCCAGTACTTC
CASTHTNGETQYF
>TRBJ2-7|-|TRBV28|-
TGTGCCAGCAGCTTCGCCTCCCGGTGGTACTTC
CASSFASRWYF
>TRBJ1-6|-|TRBV11-2|-
TGTGCCAGCAGCTTAGGCACAGATTCACCCCTCCACTTT
CASSLGTDSPLHF
>TRBJ1-4|-|TRBV27|-
TGTGCCAGCAGACCCGACGGTACAACTAATGAAAAACTGTTTTTT
CASRPDGTTNEKLFF
>TRBJ2-2|few|TRBV25-1|TRBD2
TGTGCCAGCAGGGGACTAGCCGGGGAGCTGTTTTTT
CASRGLAGELFF
>TRBJ2-1|-|TRBV20-1|-
TGCAGTGCTAGATATTCGTTCAGGTTCAATGAGCAGTTCTTC
CSARYSFRFNEQFF
>TRBJ2-1|-|TRBV28|-
TGTGCCAGCAGTTTACGGTATAGGGACAATGAGCAGTTCTTC
CASSLRYRDNEQFF
>TRBJ1-5|few|TRBV10-2|-
TGCGCCAGCAGTGAAGATCTCGCCGGGGCCCAGCATTTT
CASSEDLAGAQHF
>TRBJ2-7|few|TRBV6-5|-
TGTGCCAGCAGTTACATAAGCGGTTCCTACGAGCAGTACTTC
CASSYISGSYEQYF
>TRBJ2-1|few|TRBV2|TRBD2
TGTGCCAGCAGTGAAGTCGGGGGGGATGAGCAGTTCTTC
CASSEVGGDEQFF
>TRBJ1-6|-|TRBV4-1|-
TGCGCCAGCAGCCGACCGGGGAGATCACCCCTCCACTTT
CASSRPGRSPLHF
>TRBJ2-1|-|TRBV14|TRBD2
TGTGCCAGCAGCTACTGGACTAGCGGGAGAAATGAGCAGTTCTTC
CASSYWTSGRNEQFF
>TRBJ1-1|-|TRBV12-3/TRBV12-4|TRBD1
TGTGCCAGCAGCGATTGGACAGGGAACGGGGCTTTCTTT
CASSDWTGNGAFF
>TRBJ1-4|-|TRBV14|-
TGTGCCAGCAGCCGGGGCCCAACTAATGAAAAACTGTTTTTT
CASSRGPTNEKLFF
>TRBJ2-7|few|TRBV28|TRBD1
TGTGCCAGCAGTTTCGCAGGGGGCCTTTCCTACGAGCAGTACTTC
CASSFAGGLSYEQYF
>TRBJ2-2|-|TRBV20-1|-
TGCAGTGCTAGAGATTTGGTTAGGCAGGGACGAACCGGGGAGCTGTTTTTT
CSARDLVRQGRTGELFF
>TRBJ2-1|-|TRBV6-2/TRBV6-3|TRBD2
TGTGCCAGCAAACTAGCGGGAGGGATTACTAACAATGAGCAGTTCTTC
CASKLAGGITNNEQFF
>TRBJ1-2|-|TRBV4-3|-
TGCGCCAGCAGCCCAGGGAGGGCTGGCGGCTACACCTTC
CASSPGRAGGYTF
>TRBJ2-7|-|TRBV30|TRBD2
TGTGCCTGGAGTGTACGGCAACTAGCGGACGAGCAGTACTTC
CAWSVRQLADEQYF
>TRBJ2-7|-|TRBV4-3|TRBD1
TGCGCCAGCAGCCATAAGACAGGGGGCTACGAGCAGTACTTC
CASSHKTGGYEQYF
>TRBJ2-3|-|TRBV6-5|TRBD2
TGTGCCAGCAGTTGGTTAGCGGGTAGCACAGATACGCAGTATTTT
CASSWLAGSTDTQYF
>TRBJ2-6|-|TRBV5-1|-
TGCGCCAGCAGCTTGGAGGCAGGTACCTCTGGGGCCAACGTCCTGACTTTC
CASSLEAGTSGANVLTF
>TRBJ1-3|-|TRBV5-1|-
TGCGCCAGCAGCTTGGAATCGGGGGTAGGAAACGCCATATATTTT
CASSLESGVGNAIYF
>TRBJ1-1|few|TRBV7-9|-
TGTGCCAGCAGCCACCCCCCAGTGCAGTACGTCACTGAAGCTTTCTTT
CASSHPPVQYVTEAFF
>TRBJ1-6|many|TRBV4-3|TRBD1
TGCGCCAGCAGCCCTTACGGGGACAGCTTTTATAATTCACCCCTCCACTTT
CASSPYGDSFYNSPLHF
>TRBJ2-1|-|TRBV20-1|-
TGCAGTGCATCCGCGGGATATGAGCAGTTCTTC
CSASAGYEQFF
>TRBJ2-3|-|TRBV12-3/TRBV12-4|-
TGTGCCAGCAGTCCGGCCGGGGTTTCGCAGTATTTT
CASSPAGVSQYF
>TRBJ2-1|few|TRBV20-1|-
TGCAGTGCTAGAGTGGCAGGCTTGGCCTACAATGAGCAGTTCTTC
CSARVAGLAYNEQFF
>TRBJ1-6|few|TRBV9|-
TGTGCCAGCAGCCTAAGTCCCAATTCACCCCTCCACTTT
CASSLSPNSPLHF
>TRBJ2-7|-|TRBV15|-
TGTGCCACCAGCAGTAGCAGGGTCCACGAGCAGTACTTC
CATSSSRVHEQYF